This TCR beta chain emerged from a study of T cell responses to AZD1222 COVID-19 vaccine. V was pared by 5 bases and J by 5 bases, with 6 bases of the junction left unmatched. The CDR3 is 14 residues long. Germline CDR1 reads SGHTA; CDR2 reads FQGNSA. Produced via immunoSEQ multiplex PCR; TCRdb's table is partial and in-frame only. The table includes roughly 110,000 clones, roughly four fifths detected once. This specimen was peripheral blood, taken on day 0 of AZD1222 vaccination. This rearrangement joins TRBV7-2 to TRBJ1-3; 7 bases fit TRBD1. The receptor was isolated from an adult in good health. The CDR3 reads CASSPGQQRNTIYF. The DNA for the CDR3 is TGTGCCAGCAGCCCGGGACAGCAACGAAACACCATATATTTT.